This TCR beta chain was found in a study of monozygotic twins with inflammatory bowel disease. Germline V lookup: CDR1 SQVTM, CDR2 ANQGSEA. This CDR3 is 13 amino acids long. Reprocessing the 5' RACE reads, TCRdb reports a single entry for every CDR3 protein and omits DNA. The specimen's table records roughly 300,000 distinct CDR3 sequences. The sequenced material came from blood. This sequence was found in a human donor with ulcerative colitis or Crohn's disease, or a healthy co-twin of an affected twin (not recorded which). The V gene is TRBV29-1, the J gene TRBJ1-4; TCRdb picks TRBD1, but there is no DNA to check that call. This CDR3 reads CSVQGSNNEKLFF. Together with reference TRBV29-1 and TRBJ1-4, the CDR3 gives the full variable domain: SAVISQKPSRDICQRGTSLTIQCQVDSQVTMMFWYRQQPGQSLTLIATANQGSEATYESGFVIDKFPISRPNLTFSTLTVSNMSPEDSSIYLCSVQGSNNEKLFFGSGTQLSVL.